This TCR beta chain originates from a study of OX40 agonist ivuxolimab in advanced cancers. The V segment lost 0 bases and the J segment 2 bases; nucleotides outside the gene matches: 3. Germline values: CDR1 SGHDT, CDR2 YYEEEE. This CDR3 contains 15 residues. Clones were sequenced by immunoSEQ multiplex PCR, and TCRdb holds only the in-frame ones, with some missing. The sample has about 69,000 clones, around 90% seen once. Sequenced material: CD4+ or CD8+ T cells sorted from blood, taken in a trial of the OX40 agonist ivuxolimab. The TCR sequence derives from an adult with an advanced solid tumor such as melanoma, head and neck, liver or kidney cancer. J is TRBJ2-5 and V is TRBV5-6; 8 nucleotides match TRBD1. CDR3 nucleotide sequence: TGTGCCAGCAGCTTGGCCCGGGACAGGCAAGAGACCCAGTACTTC. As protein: CASSLARDRQETQYF.